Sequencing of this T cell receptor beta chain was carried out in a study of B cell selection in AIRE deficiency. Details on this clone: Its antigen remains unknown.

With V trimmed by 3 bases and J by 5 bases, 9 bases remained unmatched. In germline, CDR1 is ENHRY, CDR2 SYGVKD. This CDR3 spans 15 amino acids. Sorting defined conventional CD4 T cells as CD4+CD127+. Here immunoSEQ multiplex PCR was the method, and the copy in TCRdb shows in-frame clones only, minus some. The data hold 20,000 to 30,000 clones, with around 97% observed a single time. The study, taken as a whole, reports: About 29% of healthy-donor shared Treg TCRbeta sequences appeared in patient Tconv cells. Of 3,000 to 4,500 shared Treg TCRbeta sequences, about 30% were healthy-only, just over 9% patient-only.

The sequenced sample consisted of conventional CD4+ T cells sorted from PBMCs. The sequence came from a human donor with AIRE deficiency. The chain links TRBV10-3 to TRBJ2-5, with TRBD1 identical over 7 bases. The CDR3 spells CAISEPDRAGETQYF. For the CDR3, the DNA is TGTGCCATCAGTGAACCCGACAGGGCAGGGGAGACCCAGTACTTC.